The source of this TCR beta chain is a study of blood T cells in healthy people across ages. Study conclusions and caveats: In the absence of known donor CMV status, changes in expanded clonotypes were possibly confounded. When set beside aged donors, long-lived donors presented more naive CD4+ cells and higher diversity.

Primed by a sample-barcoded 5' primer and a J-beta primer mix, a second PCR proceeded for roughly 6 to 12 cycles. Through a template-switch adaptor with 12 random nucleotides, each cDNA molecule received a tag. Each CDR3 protein is one row after TCRdb ran MiXCR on the 5' RACE reads. This sample has 800,000 or so distinct CDR3 sequences, with 20% to 25% found just once. Germline V gene data show CDR1 as SGDLS and CDR2 as YYNGEE. Trimming cost V 4 bases and J 7 bases; bases outside gene matches: 8. CDR3 length equals 15 residues. In the case of this clonotype: Antigen: not known.

In addition, the sample was reused for a study of T cells of mothers and their children. Turning to that study: Primer M1S, used in the second PCR, introduced sample barcodes and 2-4 random nucleotides.

V is TRBV9 and J is TRBJ2-1, with TRBD2 matching over 10 bases. Sequenced: blood. This receptor was identified in a boy younger than 18 in good health. The CDR3 DNA reads as TGTGCCAGCAGCCCTAGCGGGGGAAGCCGAAATGAGCAGTTCTTC. It yields the protein CASSPSGGSRNEQFF.